The rows below give T cell receptor beta chains drawn from one sample of a study of cytomegalovirus exposure and HLA in healthy donors. The repertoire was sequenced with immunoSEQ multiplex PCR; TCRdb's copy has only in-frame clones and lacks some. The data contain 110,000 or so clones, approximately 75% of them singletons. Sequencing input: PBMCs. The source of these receptors is a man in his forties or fifties in good health and CMV-seronegative. The CDR3 runs from the conserved cysteine through the conserved F or W. A D gene is named only where the DNA matches it firmly. Not all rows give a size; the values are once, few, many and, for expanded clones, a class.

clone size	CDR3 length	J gene	D gene	V gene	CDR3 protein	CDR3 DNA
.	14	TRBJ2-1	.	TRBV4-3	CASSQDIIRRGQFF	TGCGCCAGCAGCCAAGACATAATTAGAAGGGGGCAGTTCTTC
.	13	TRBJ1-4	.	TRBV5-4	CASRVENGEKLFF	TGTGCCAGCAGGGTCGAGAATGGTGAAAAACTGTTTTTT
.	17	TRBJ2-1	TRBD2	TRBV7-2	CASSSPPGGRVVNEQFF	TGTGCCAGCAGCTCCCCACCGGGGGGGCGCGTTGTCAATGAGCAGTTCTTC
.	13	TRBJ2-7	.	TRBV11-2	CATRDISSYEQYF	TGTGCCACTCGGGACATTAGCTCCTACGAGCAGTACTTC
.	18	TRBJ2-3	TRBD2	TRBV5-1	CASSITSGGMSSTDTQYF	TGCGCCAGCAGCATTACTAGCGGGGGGATGTCCAGCACAGATACGCAGTATTTT
.	14	TRBJ1-5	TRBD1	TRBV5-1	CASSTGTGNQPQHF	TGCGCCAGCAGCACCGGGACAGGCAATCAGCCCCAGCATTTT
.	12	TRBJ1-4	.	TRBV7-9	CASLEGDEKLFF	TGTGCCAGCTTGGAAGGGGATGAAAAACTGTTTTTT
.	13	TRBJ2-1	.	TRBV7-2	CASSPRSYNEQFF	TGTGCCAGCAGCCCCCGTTCCTACAATGAGCAGTTCTTC
.	14	TRBJ1-1	TRBD1	TRBV30	CAWSARGIRGEAFF	TGTGCCTGGAGTGCCAGGGGGATAAGGGGTGAAGCTTTCTTT
.	13	TRBJ1-1	.	TRBV6-5	CASGSGIHTEAFF	TGTGCCAGCGGATCAGGGATACACACTGAAGCTTTCTTT
few	12	TRBJ2-5	.	TRBV6-6	CASSLVSETQYF	TGTGCCAGCAGTTTAGTCTCAGAGACCCAGTACTTC
.	15	TRBJ1-1	TRBD1	TRBV6-5	CASSPGDRVDQEAFF	TGTGCCAGCAGCCCTGGGGACAGGGTGGACCAAGAAGCTTTCTTT
.	15	TRBJ1-5	TRBD1	TRBV5-8	CASSYGTASNQPQHF	TGTGCCAGCAGCTATGGGACAGCCAGCAATCAGCCCCAGCATTTT
.	17	TRBJ2-3	TRBD2	TRBV7-9	CASSLSKGGDFLDTQYF	TGTGCCAGCAGCTTAAGTAAGGGAGGGGATTTCCTAGATACGCAGTATTTT
.	17	TRBJ1-3	.	TRBV2	CASSQTPNPAGGNTIYF	TGTGCCAGCAGCCAAACTCCCAACCCGGCGGGAGGAAACACCATATATTTT
.	17	TRBJ2-7	.	TRBV6-1	CASSEGSSSLVSYEQYF	TGTGCCAGCAGTGAAGGGTCTAGCAGTCTTGTTTCCTACGAGCAGTACTTC
.	14	TRBJ2-1	TRBD2	TRBV6-6	CASNLAGGYNEQFF	TGTGCCAGCAACTTGGCGGGGGGCTACAATGAGCAGTTCTTC
.	14	TRBJ2-7	.	TRBV7-9	CASSLVDISYEQYF	TGTGCCAGCAGCTTAGTTGATATCTCCTACGAGCAGTACTTC
once	16	TRBJ2-5	TRBD2	TRBV30	CAWSTPISGYHLSQYF	TGTGCCTGGAGTACCCCGATTAGCGGGTACCATTTGTCCCAGTACTTC
.	16	TRBJ1-4	.	TRBV6-5	CASSYSTERKHEKLFF	TGTGCCAGCAGTTACTCTACGGAGCGCAAACATGAAAAACTGTTTTTT
.	16	TRBJ1-5	.	TRBV11-2	CASSSETGPGNQPQHF	TGTGCCAGCAGCTCCGAGACAGGCCCAGGCAATCAGCCCCAGCATTTT
few	13	TRBJ1-1	TRBD1	TRBV29-1	CSVKGQGVSEAFF	TGCAGCGTCAAGGGACAGGGGGTTTCTGAAGCTTTCTTT
.	14	TRBJ2-7	.	TRBV6-5	CASSLDRLYYEQYF	TGTGCCAGCAGCCTGGACAGATTATACTACGAGCAGTACTTC
.	15	TRBJ2-7	.	TRBV6-5	CASSYLGQSSYEQYF	TGTGCCAGCAGTTACTTGGGACAAAGCTCCTACGAGCAGTACTTC
.	15	TRBJ2-7	TRBD2	TRBV2	CASMFLAGGSYEQYF	TGTGCCAGCATGTTTCTGGCGGGAGGCAGTTACGAGCAGTACTTC
.	15	TRBJ2-7	TRBD2	TRBV9	CASSRRGGSSHEQYF	TGTGCCAGCTCTCGCCGCGGCGGGAGCTCCCACGAGCAGTACTTC
.	13	TRBJ1-1	.	TRBV27	CASSIATGTEAFF	TGTGCCAGCAGTATTGCAACGGGCACTGAAGCTTTCTTT
.	18	TRBJ2-6	.	TRBV13	CASSTRDMAGPGANVLTF	TGTGCCAGCAGCACCAGGGACATGGCTGGGCCTGGGGCCAACGTCCTGACTTTC
.	15	TRBJ2-2	TRBD1	TRBV5-1	CASSLGQGIGGELFF	TGCGCCAGCAGCTTGGGACAGGGGATTGGCGGGGAGCTGTTTTTT
.	13	TRBJ2-7	.	TRBV6-5	CASREGQLYEQYF	TGTGCCAGCAGGGAGGGACAGCTATACGAGCAGTACTTC
.	15	TRBJ2-1	TRBD1	TRBV7-3	CASSLGGQGKNEQFF	TGTGCCAGCAGCTTGGGGGGACAGGGGAAGAATGAGCAGTTCTTC
.	12	TRBJ1-5	.	TRBV10-2	CASRVGNQPQHF	TGCGCCAGCAGGGTAGGCAATCAGCCCCAGCATTTT
.	15	TRBJ1-3	.	TRBV5-6	CASSLDRVSGNTIYF	TGTGCCAGCAGCTTGGACAGAGTATCTGGAAACACCATATATTTT
.	13	TRBJ1-2	.	TRBV6-5	CASSYSTGDGYTF	TGTGCCAGCAGTTACTCGACGGGGGATGGCTACACCTTC
.	13	TRBJ1-1	TRBD1	TRBV7-9	CASSSGQATEAFF	TGTGCCAGCAGCTCGGGACAGGCCACTGAAGCTTTCTTT
.	14	TRBJ2-7	TRBD1	TRBV5-1	CASSPTGAPYEQYF	TGCGCCAGCAGCCCGACAGGGGCCCCCTACGAGCAGTACTTC
.	17	TRBJ1-6	TRBD1	TRBV12-5	CASGLVHTGGSNSPLHF	TGTGCTAGTGGTTTGGTACACACAGGGGGTAGTAATTCACCCCTCCACTTT
.	13	TRBJ1-5	.	TRBV5-8	CASSSGHTQPQHF	TGTGCCAGCAGCTCTGGACATACACAGCCCCAGCATTTT
few	12	TRBJ1-4	.	TRBV27	CASSDLSGKLFF	TGTGCCAGCAGTGATTTGAGTGGAAAACTGTTTTTT